This TCR beta chain stems from a study of cytomegalovirus exposure and HLA in healthy donors (dated by TCRdb to the late 2010s). Concerning the study at large: An earlier analysis of 587 of the donors reported 250 to 350 Gb of sequence data and around 110 million unique TCR beta sequences from 150 million to 200 million T cells. To predict cytomegalovirus infection status, the study combined high-throughput TCR immunosequencing, statistical association of individual TCRs with disease status, and machine learning. All discovery cohort repertoires had been generated on a single sequencing platform. In an earlier analysis of about 590 of the donors, high-throughput TCR beta sequencing was used to judge whether each TCR beta V gene segment behaved as functional or pseudogenic. The study used immunosequencing to profile the T cell repertoires of approximately 630 subjects and linked those repertoires to cytomegalovirus serostatus. In a later analysis, previously published TCR beta repertoires from 550 to 750 donors were re-analyzed and high-resolution HLA genotyping was added so that TCR occurrence patterns could be studied. The later analysis used no new phenotypic data to find candidate immune exposures, relying instead on TCR beta sequences and their occurrence across donors. The number of donors typed differed by locus, with roughly 620-630 for A, B, C, DRB1 and DQB1, around 560 for DQA1, under 610 for DPA1, and 472 for DPB1. Four or five DR-DQ haplotypes were treated as single units for association and clustering because of strong linkage in the cohort. An early release that covered more than 550 HLA-typed donors contained 250 to 350 gigabases of sequencing data and around 80 million unique TCR sequences. Besides the first cohort of about 730 subjects, a separate validation cohort made up of over 100 different subjects was used. In a later genetic analysis, genome-wide SNP genotypes for about 60% of the 666 donors were used, and that subset was treated as a discovery cohort. Class I and class II HLA loci were covered by the typing at four-digit resolution. Donor age, sex, ethnicity and CMV serostatus were collected together with the repertoire data. Among the approximately 400 genotyped donors, 75% to 90% belonged to the genetic ancestry cluster associated with self-reported Caucasian donors. Among 300 to 450 genotyped donors of the cohort, an average of approximately 240,000 unique TCR beta nucleotide sequences were sequenced per donor, 15% to 20% of them non-productive. The study was designed to test whether signatures of past pathogen exposure could be identified by cataloging public T cell receptors. On the study overall, not on this receptor specifically: The classifier was reported to diagnose cytomegalovirus status with high specificity and sensitivity in both the original cohort and the validation cohort. Most CMV-associated TCR beta chains appeared to be HLA-restricted in a later analysis, and the HLA associations seemed to be driven largely by CMV exposure. A group of highly shared sequence variants was considered likely to be a technical artifact of the sequencing pipeline. The study gave a list of 150 to 200 TCR beta chains associated with cytomegalovirus. The authors suggested that the approach could potentially be extended to other disease states and immunological phenotypes. According to a later genetic analysis, donors in an Asian-associated ancestry cluster had fewer N-insertions in productive TCRs than the approximately 710-donor mean. The presence/absence analyses assumed that sequencing depth was roughly uniform across donors, and that assumption may not be true. A later analysis found that TCR association rates varied across HLA loci, with DRB1 alleles showing the most associated TCRs and HLA-C alleles the fewest. Only TCR beta chains were sequenced in this cohort, and the absence of alpha or paired-chain data limited detectable features. CMV serostatus was the only immune exposure information available for the cohort. The earlier analysis of 587 of the donors excluded 15 to 20 rarely observed V segments, including chromosome 9 orphons, because counts were too low. Some IMGT-functional V segments, including TRBV6-2 and TRBV6-3, could not be told apart with the 87-base-pair reads, so those segments were excluded. Correlated functional status among segregating V segments might be attributable to linkage disequilibrium, but an unknown experimental factor could not be ruled out. A further reported finding was that TCR beta sequences accurately predicted the HLA-A and HLA-B alleles for most subjects in the first cohort. Compared with equally common non-associated chains, HLA-associated TCR beta chains in a later analysis were more clonally expanded and had lower generation probabilities. Because HLA typing was unavailable for some donors at each locus, only the typed subset was used in association tests. Strong co-occurrence of HLA alleles, especially DR and DQ, made assigning TCR associations to individual alleles difficult. An association between a missense DCLRE1C variant and V-gene and J-gene trimming of TCR beta chains was found in a later genetic analysis and replicated in an independent cohort. Across donors, most TCR sequences were observed very rarely, whereas some public TCRs were present in many individuals. A later analysis reported that several top co-occurrence clusters appeared linked to parvovirus B19, influenza, CMV and Epstein-Barr virus. At a false discovery rate of 0.05, a later analysis linked roughly 17,000 TCR beta sequences to specific HLA alleles. Broadly in line with IMGT annotations, most TCR beta V segments showed up in productive rearrangements about 87% or about 30% of the time in an earlier analysis of approximately 640 of the donors. In vitro tests confirmed that a few of the cytomegalovirus-associated TCR beta chains recognize cytomegalovirus antigens.

V is trimmed back by 4 bases and J by 9 bases, and the junction contains 6 bases that no gene match accounts for. The CDR3 starts with the cysteine, ends with the phenylalanine, and has 13 residues. Solely the CDR3 DNA is kept, with 39 bases framed from the first base. From the germline V gene (reference sequence), CDR1 is LNHDA and CDR2 is SQIVND. Library prep was done by the immunoSEQ multiplex PCR assay. For the multiplex PCR, a mixture combining 60 forward primers for TCR Vbeta segments and 13 reverse primers for TCR Jbeta segments was used. The CDR3 region of rearranged TCR beta genes was amplified from genomic DNA by a multiplex PCR assay. The Illumina HiSeq System was used to sequence the amplified TCR beta libraries as 87-base-pair reads. The authors' pipeline ran thus. A later analysis counted about 80 million unique TCR beta chains across the 500 to 850 repertoires, and 10 million to 11 million of these chains were shared by at least two donors. A nearest-neighbor algorithm error-corrected the raw reads and collapsed the reads into unique sequences, merging closely related sequences to remove PCR and sequencing errors. CDR3 sequences were aligned to IMGT reference sequences to assign V, D and J gene segments. For a sequence to be retained, at least a six-nucleotide match to both a V gene segment and a J gene segment was required. A rearrangement counted as productive if the CDR3 had no stop codons and remained in frame with V and J, and every other rearrangement counted as non-productive. CDR3 was defined by IMGT convention, running from the second conserved V-encoded cysteine to the conserved J-encoded phenylalanine. Sequences without an unambiguous match to a single V gene segment were excluded from the earlier analysis of a few hundred of the donors. In an earlier analysis of some 590 of the donors, a V segment was called functional when productive rearrangements were above 56.7%, and segregating when the standard deviation between donors exceeded 5%. A statistical classification framework was developed to diagnose cytomegalovirus status using the catalog of TCR beta chain sequences. In a later analysis, TCR nucleotide sequences were compared against IMGT/GENE-DB human TR gene sequences so that V and J genes could be assigned. In a later analysis, CDR3 sequences and most-parsimonious VDJ recombination scenarios were assigned using the TCRdist pipeline. In a later analysis, every TCR beta chain was defined by the combination of its CDR3 amino acid sequence and its V-gene family, and reads without a unique V-gene family were dropped. As a way to deal with suspected cross-contamination and a sequencing artifact, a later analysis dropped approximately 590 nucleotide sequences that were highly shared and had low generation probability. For each public chain, a later analysis derived a clonal expansion index from normalized ranks of inferred template counts within each repertoire. In a later analysis, generation probabilities were computed using a VDJ recombination model fitted to out-of-frame rearrangements, and the results were checked against IGoR. In a later analysis, TCR-TCR, TCR-HLA and TCR-CMV co-occurrence was scored with hypergeometric tests, and a repertoire-size bias correction was applied to TCR pairs. False discovery rates were estimated in a later analysis by permuting HLA or CMV assignments 20 times. A later analysis grouped co-occurring TCRs with DBSCAN, adding TCRdist sequence similarity when clustering within HLA-allele-positive subsets. For co-occurrence clustering, repertoires with fewer than 30,000 or more than 120,000 public chains were excluded, along with 4 to 6 repertoires with anomalous nucleotide sharing. Held by TCRdb, this immuneACCESS table contains in-frame sequences only and omits some clones. Under half of the omission traces to an unresolved V gene where checked; the cause of the rest is unknown. V, J and clone size derive from that table, while D and trimming were established from the DNA sequence. Within this sample are some 170,000 clones, with roughly four fifths of them counted one time only. Roughly 13% of the sample goes to the ten largest clones.

With regard to this clone: What this receptor recognizes is not known. Base qualities are not recorded, but no much larger clone differs from it by a single base.

The cohort comprised hundreds of healthy bone marrow donors. All cohort members were sampled while nominally healthy, although unrecorded immune exposures were likely present. The donor was CMV seronegative and was included in the group of a few hundred seronegative cohort members. Every donor gave a peripheral blood sample, and the peripheral blood mononuclear cells from that sample were used for TCR beta sequencing. The Qiagen DNeasy Blood Extraction Kit was used to extract genomic DNA from the blood cell samples. The chain uses TRBV19 and TRBJ2-1, and 7 junction bases match TRBD2. This sequence was found in a woman in her forties or fifties in good health and CMV-seronegative. What was sequenced was PBMCs. The CDR3 region reads CASSSGRTSEQFF. The nucleotide sequence reads TGTGCCAGTAGTAGCGGGAGAACTAGTGAGCAGTTCTTC.